This T cell receptor beta chain emerged from a study of T cell responses to AZD1222 COVID-19 vaccine. CDR3 size: 15 residues. Germline V lookup: CDR1 SGHVS, CDR2 FQNEAQ. V dropped 3 bases and J dropped 1; count of bases not matched to a gene: 4. TCRdb's table, derived via immunoSEQ multiplex PCR, lists solely in-frame clones and lacks some. This sample has under 35,000 clones, with approximately 86% found just once. This clonotype was sampled from an adult in good health. This sample comprised peripheral blood, obtained on day 0 of AZD1222 vaccination. This sequence joins TRBV7-8 and TRBJ1-1; 8 nucleotides agree with TRBD1. The CDR3 spells CASSFSDRGNTEAFF. CDR3 in DNA: TGTGCCAGCAGCTTTTCCGACAGGGGGAACACTGAAGCTTTCTTT.